This T cell receptor beta chain was recorded in a study of blood T cell repertoires in COVID-19. Study as a whole: COVID-19 samples, acute and convalescent, were from the United States, Italy and Spain. Nucleic acid was either cDNA or gDNA, and it came from T cells, B-cell-depleted T cells, or PBMCs.

Methods used by the authors: Estimation of nucleated cell counts relied on the amplification of reference gene primers. Data came from immunoSEQ multiplex PCR; TCRdb stores just in-frame clones and leaves some out. The V and J calls and clone size come from that table; D and trimming were worked out from the DNA. The sample consists of about 130,000 clones, over 80% of them appearing once. The CDR3 consists of 15 residues. V lost 0 bases, J lost 12 bases, and 6 bases stayed unmatched. Germline CDR1 is SGHDT and CDR2 is YYEEEE. The sequencing input was peripheral blood. The clonotype comes from a man between 35 and 55 years old with active or convalescent COVID-19. V is TRBV5-6 and J is TRBJ1-6; 10 bases are a match to TRBD1. This CDR3 is CASSLGWGTGVPLHF. The CDR3 DNA is TGTGCCAGCAGCTTGGGTTGGGGGACAGGGGTACCCCTCCACTTT.